This T cell receptor (beta chain) emerged from a study of cytomegalovirus exposure and HLA in healthy donors. For the study at large: Inside one of the first data releases sat about 85 million unique TCRs taken from HLA-typed donors.

Study observations and caveats: When analyzed later, a missense DCLRE1C variant was found to be linked to TCR beta V- and J-gene trimming.

PCR amplification relied on 60 Vbeta primers (plus 13 Jbeta primers). TCRdb's table, derived via immunoSEQ multiplex PCR, lists solely in-frame clones and lacks some. The repertoire holds approximately 150,000 clones, with more than 65% as singletons. Of note for this clone: The target antigen is unknown. A junction end diverges from the germline sequence, so it may reflect a read error.

Per the germline V gene, CDR1 is SSHAT and CDR2 is FNYEAQ (reference sequence). The CDR3 has 15 amino acids. Sequencing was done on a sample of PBMCs. The chain joins TRBV7-7 to TRBJ2-5, with 12 bases fitting TRBD1. This TCR derives from a young woman in good health and CMV-seronegative. CDR3 bases: TGTGCTAGCAGCCCCGGGACAGGGGGCTGGGAGACCCAGTACTTC. Protein sequence: CASSPGTGGWETQYF. The variable domain in full, with the rest retrieved from reference TRBV7-7 and TRBJ2-5, is GAGVSQSPRYKVTKRGQDVTLRCDPISSHATLYWYQQALGQGPEFLTYFNYEAQPDKSGLPSDRFSAERPEGSISTLTIQRTEQRDSAMYRCASSPGTGGWETQYFGPGTRLLVL.